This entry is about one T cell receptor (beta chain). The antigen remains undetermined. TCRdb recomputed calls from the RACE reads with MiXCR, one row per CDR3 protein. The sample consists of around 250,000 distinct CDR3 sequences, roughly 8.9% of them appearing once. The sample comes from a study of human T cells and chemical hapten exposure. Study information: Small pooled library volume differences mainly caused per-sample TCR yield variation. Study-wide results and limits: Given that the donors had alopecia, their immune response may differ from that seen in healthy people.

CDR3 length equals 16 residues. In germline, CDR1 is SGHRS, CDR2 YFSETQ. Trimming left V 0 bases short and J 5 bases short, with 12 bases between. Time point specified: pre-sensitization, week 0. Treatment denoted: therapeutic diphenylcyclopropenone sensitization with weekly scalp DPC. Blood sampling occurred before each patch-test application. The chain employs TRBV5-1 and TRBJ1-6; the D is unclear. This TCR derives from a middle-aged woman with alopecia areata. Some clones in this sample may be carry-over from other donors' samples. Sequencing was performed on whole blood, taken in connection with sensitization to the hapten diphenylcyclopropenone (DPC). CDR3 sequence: CASSLGVQTDNSPLHF. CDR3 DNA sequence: TGCGCCAGCAGCTTGGGGGTGCAGACCGATAATTCACCCCTCCACTTT. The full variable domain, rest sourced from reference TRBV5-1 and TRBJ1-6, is KAGVTQTPRYLIKTRGQQVTLSCSPISGHRSVSWYQQTPGQGLQFLFEYFSETQRNKGNFPGRFSGRQFSNSRSEMNVSTLELGDSALYLCASSLGVQTDNSPLHFGNGTRLTVT.